A selection of T cell receptor beta chains follows, all from one sample in a study of Ad26.COV2.S vaccination and SARS-CoV-2 variants. Assay used: immunoSEQ multiplex PCR; TCRdb lists only in-frame clones, some missing. The top ten clones hold 16% of a sample with 85,000 to 95,000 clones, 82% of them seen once. The specimen comprised peripheral blood, sampled after recovery from COVID-19. Every receptor here comes from a human donor who had recovered from COVID-19. The CDR3 runs from the conserved cysteine through the conserved F or W. The order of the fields is V gene, D gene, clone size, J gene, CDR3 DNA, CDR3 protein. A D gene is named only where the DNA matches it firmly. Not every row has a clone size; where given, it reads once, few, many or a size class.

TRBV29-1,.,.,TRBJ1-4,TGCAGCGCCCGGGACAAAGACGAAAAACTGTTTTTT,CSARDKDEKLFF
TRBV11-3,TRBD1,.,TRBJ2-7,TGTGCCAGCAGCCTAAGGACAGGGTGGGTCCACGAGCAGTACTTC,CASSLRTGWVHEQYF
TRBV18,.,.,TRBJ2-2,TGTGCCAGCTCACCTCCCTGGGGCGGGGAGCTGTTTTTT,CASSPPWGGELFF
TRBV29-1,.,once,TRBJ2-1,TGCAGCGCCACAGGAAACTACAATGAGCAGTTCTTC,CSATGNYNEQFF
TRBV15,.,.,TRBJ2-6,TGTGCCACCGAAGGGGGTTCCGGGGCCAACGTCCTGACTTTC,CATEGGSGANVLTF
TRBV9,.,.,TRBJ2-3,TGTGCCAGCAGCGTAGACGGCGGAACTAGCACAGATACGCAGTATTTT,CASSVDGGTSTDTQYF
TRBV15,.,.,TRBJ1-3,TGTGCCACCAGCGGGGGGGGCTCTGGAAACACCATATATTTT,CATSGGGSGNTIYF
TRBV19,TRBD2,.,TRBJ2-3,TGTGCCAGTAGTATACCAGCGGGAGTGCAAGATACGCAGTATTTT,CASSIPAGVQDTQYF
TRBV6-5,TRBD2,.,TRBJ2-5,TGTGCCAGCAGCCCGGGACTAGCGGTCCAAGAGACCCAGTACTTC,CASSPGLAVQETQYF
TRBV11-2,.,.,TRBJ2-5,TGTGCCAGCAGCTTAGGAGTTGTAGTCCAGGAGACCCAGTACTTC,CASSLGVVVQETQYF
TRBV4-1,TRBD1,.,TRBJ1-4,TGCGCCAGCAGCCAAGAAGTGGGACAGCGTAATGAAAAACTGTTTTTT,CASSQEVGQRNEKLFF
TRBV4-3,TRBD2,.,TRBJ2-4,TGCGCCAGCAGCCAAGATGGACTAGCGGGAGTCGGCGGCATTCAGTACTTC,CASSQDGLAGVGGIQYF
TRBV9,.,once,TRBJ2-7,TGTGCCAGCAGAGGGTCCTCCTACGAGCAGTACTTC,CASRGSSYEQYF
TRBV6-4,.,once,TRBJ2-7,TGTGCCAGCAGTGAAGGGAACACCTACGAGCAGTACTTC,CASSEGNTYEQYF
TRBV10-2,.,few,TRBJ1-5,TGCGCCAGCAGTGAGGCCAGGGCTGGCAATCAGCCCCAGCATTTT,CASSEARAGNQPQHF
TRBV9,.,.,TRBJ2-1,TGTGCCAGCAGCGTTCGTGCCGGGTCCTACAATGAGCAGTTCTTC,CASSVRAGSYNEQFF
TRBV29-1,.,.,TRBJ2-7,TGCAGCGTTGAACCTGCTTCGGGCGTAGGCTACGAGCAGTACTTC,CSVEPASGVGYEQYF
TRBV28,.,.,TRBJ1-2,TGTGCCAGCAGTTTGCCAGGGGTCCTTAACTATGGCTACACCTTC,CASSLPGVLNYGYTF
TRBV28,.,.,TRBJ1-4,TGTGCCAGCAGTACCCAACCAGAAAAACTGTTTTTT,CASSTQPEKLFF
TRBV19,.,.,TRBJ2-1,TGTGCCAGTAGTATTGCAGCGAGAAGGTACAATGAGCAGTTCTTC,CASSIAARRYNEQFF
TRBV6-6,TRBD1,once,TRBJ1-3,TGTGCCAGCAGTTTCGCGGGACAGGGTACTGGAAACACCATATATTTT,CASSFAGQGTGNTIYF
TRBV4-3,.,.,TRBJ1-2,TGCGCCAGCAGCCAAGATAGGACTCTGGGCTACACCTTC,CASSQDRTLGYTF
TRBV27,.,.,TRBJ2-1,TGTGCCAGCCGGGGATTCTCCTACAATGAGCAGTTCTTC,CASRGFSYNEQFF
TRBV24-1,.,.,TRBJ2-7,TGTGCCACCAGTGCGGGTTACGAGCAGTACTTC,CATSAGYEQYF
TRBV28,.,.,TRBJ1-2,TGTGCCAGCAGCCATCCCCGGGCCCCAGGACCCTATGGCTACACCTTC,CASSHPRAPGPYGYTF
TRBV7-9,TRBD1,once,TRBJ1-2,TGTGCCAGCAGCCCCGGACAGGGTGGCGGAAGAAACTATGGCTACACCTTC,CASSPGQGGGRNYGYTF
TRBV20-1,TRBD1,.,TRBJ2-7,TGCAGTGCTAGTGACAGGGGGGCCTACGAGCAGTACTTC,CSASDRGAYEQYF
TRBV10-2,.,.,TRBJ2-5,TGCGCCAGCTCTACTTATTCCCAAGAGACCCAGTACTTC,CASSTYSQETQYF
TRBV2,.,.,TRBJ2-1,TGTGCCAGCAGGGAGGACGGCAATGAGCAGTTCTTC,CASREDGNEQFF
TRBV24-1,.,.,TRBJ2-2,TGTGCCACCAGTGATTTTCCGACCGGGTTATCCGGGGAGCTGTTTTTT,CATSDFPTGLSGELFF
TRBV28,TRBD2,.,TRBJ2-3,TGTGCCAGCAGTTTACTCGGGGGAGGGACCGCAAGCACAGATACGCAGTATTTT,CASSLLGGGTASTDTQYF
TRBV19,.,.,TRBJ1-1,TGTGCCAGTAGTCCCAGCGGGACGCGGGGCGGCACTGAAGCTTTCTTT,CASSPSGTRGGTEAFF
TRBV6-5,.,.,TRBJ2-7,TGTGCCAGCAGTAGACAGGCTGTCAGCGGCGAGCAGTACTTC,CASSRQAVSGEQYF
TRBV7-9,.,.,TRBJ1-1,TGTGCCAGCAGTCTCGGATACACTGAAGCTTTCTTT,CASSLGYTEAFF
TRBV7-2,.,.,TRBJ1-4,TGTGCCAGCAGCTTAGCGGGGGGGACTAATGAAAAACTGTTTTTT,CASSLAGGTNEKLFF